One sample yielded the 26 T cell receptor beta chains listed below, sequenced in a study of T cell repertoires in ileal Crohn's disease. The time point denotes: neoterminal ileum biopsy at postoperative endoscopy, about 6 months after surgery. Sequencing was performed with immunoSEQ multiplex PCR; in TCRdb, only in-frame clones are kept and a portion is missing. There are nearly 11,000 clones in the sample; roughly 72% occur only once, and approximately 8% lies in the top ten. Sequencing input: ileal tissue. The source of these receptors is an adult with Crohn's disease.

This chain links TRBV6-4 with TRBJ2-6; D is possibly TRBD2 (5 bases). V gave up 2 bases and J gave up 4 bases, with 9 bases separating them. Germline CDR1 is MRHNA and CDR2 is SNTAGT. This CDR3 contains 15 residues. The CDR3 protein is CASSDEGSGANVLTF. CDR3 coding DNA: TGTGCCAGCAGTGACGAGGGCTCCGGGGCCAACGTCCTGACTTTC.

As regards this clone: An end of the junction does not agree with germline; a read error may underlie this. The same CDR3 is also encoded by other DNA sequences in this sample. This chain connects TRBV6-6 to TRBJ2-7; 11 nucleotides match TRBD1. Per the germline V gene, CDR1 is MNHNY and CDR2 is SVGAGI (reference sequence). This CDR3 comprises 15 residues. CDR3 sequence (DNA): TGCGCCAGCATCGTGGGACAGGGGGTTCTATACGAGCAGTACTTC. Translation: CASIVGQGVLYEQYF.

The V gene is TRBV6-5, the J gene TRBJ1-6; D is ambiguous. Trimming removed 10 bases at V and 7 bases at J, with 20 bases between. The CDR3 has 15 amino acids. CDR1 and CDR2 (germline): MNHEY, SVGAGI. CDR3 nucleotides: TGTGCCACCCAGCGTCAGTTTGGTCTGAATTCACCCCTCCACTTT. It translates to CATQRQFGLNSPLHF.

This chain links TRBV18 with TRBJ2-5; D ambiguous. Judging by the DNA end, TRBJ2-7 fits better; the J call may be wrong. CDR1 KGHSH and CDR2 LQKENI come from the germline V gene. The CDR3 runs to 13 residues. CDR3 nucleotide sequence: TGTGCCAGCTCACCACCCCTCCGAGGCGAGCAGTACTTC. This gives the protein CASSPPLRGEQYF.

This clone was seen more than once but under ten times. The chain has TRBV7-6 and TRBJ2-7; TRBD2 matches at 8 bases. Germline values: CDR1 SGHVS, CDR2 FNYEAQ. The CDR3 is 17 residues long. V lost 2 bases to trimming and J lost 0 bases; unmatched junction nucleotides: 9. The CDR3 protein is CASSLWLAGGSSYEQYF. CDR3 DNA sequence: TGTGCCAGCAGCTTATGGCTAGCGGGCGGAAGCTCCTACGAGCAGTACTTC.

The chain recombines TRBV30 with TRBJ1-2; 12 bases match TRBD1. Germline-derived CDR1 and CDR2 are GTSNPN and SVGIG (reference sequence). Trimming removed 4 bases from V and 8 bases from J; junction bases left unmatched: 5. The CDR3 is 13 amino acids. The DNA of the CDR3 is TGTGCCTGGATGGGACAGGGGGCGCGAGGCTACACCTTC. Protein sequence: CAWMGQGARGYTF.

J is TRBJ1-2 and V is TRBV6-6; 8 bases align to TRBD1. The CDR3 covers 15 residues. V gave up 6 bases and J gave up 4 bases; unmatched junction bases: 10. CDR1 is MNHNY, CDR2 SVGAGI, per germline (reference sequence). The DNA for the CDR3 is TGTGCCAGCAGCCACGGGGACAGGCAGGTCTATGGCTACACCTTC. As protein: CASSHGDRQVYGYTF.

A single count supports this clone. The chain has TRBV28 and TRBJ1-2, with TRBD1 identical over 7 bases. Germline V CDR1 and CDR2: MDHEN, SYDVKM. The CDR3 loop spans 13 amino acids. The trim removed 5 bases at V and 4 bases at J, leaving 4 bases unmatched. In DNA form, the CDR3 reads TGTGCCAGCAGTATCAACAGGGGCTATGGCTACACCTTC. It is translated as CASSINRGYGYTF.

This sequence joins TRBV6-4 and TRBJ1-1, with D tentatively TRBD1 (5 bases). Trimming pared 3 bases from V and 1 base from J, leaving 6 bases between. The CDR3 length is 13 residues. CDR1 is MRHNA and CDR2 is SNTAGT in the germline V gene. The CDR3 region has the DNA TGTGCCAGCAGTGATAGGGGGAACACTGAAGCTTTCTTT. It codes for CASSDRGNTEAFF.

The gene calls are TRBV6-1 and TRBJ2-3, with TRBD2 matching over 7 bases. There are 18 residues in the CDR3. Losses at the gene ends were 6 bases for V and 3 bases for J; bases not matched to a gene: 18. Germline CDR1 is MNHNS and CDR2 is SASEGT. The CDR3 protein is CASSERRGKAGPTDTQYF. In DNA form, the CDR3 reads TGTGCCAGCAGCGAAAGAAGGGGAAAAGCGGGACCGACAGATACGCAGTATTTT.

This clone has just a few counts. V gene TRBV18 combines with J gene TRBJ2-2, with D perhaps TRBD2 (7 bases). There are 14 residues in the CDR3. The V end was cut by 2 bases, the J end by 5 bases, with 9 bases between. The germline V gene has CDR1 KGHSH and CDR2 LQKENI. The CDR3, as DNA: TGTGCCAGCTCACCAGCGGGGGCGACCGGGGAGCTGTTTTTT. This translates into CASSPAGATGELFF. Variable domain in full (rest from reference TRBV18 and TRBJ2-2): NAGVMQNPRHLVRRRGQEARLRCSPMKGHSHVYWYRQLPEEGLKFMVYLQKENIIDESGMPKERFSAEFPKEGPSILRIQQVVRGDSAAYFCASSPAGATGELFFGEGSRLTVL.

The chain uses TRBV6-1 and TRBJ2-7; D may be TRBD2 (6 bases). V lost 5 bases to trimming and J lost 3 bases, with 17 bases between them. This CDR3 spans 15 amino acids. Looked up from germline, CDR1 is MNHNS and CDR2 is SASEGT. The CDR3 is CASSPFGGIRYEQYF. The CDR3 coding sequence is TGTGCCAGCAGTCCCTTTGGGGGGATCCGCTACGAGCAGTACTTC.

The chain employs TRBV18 and TRBJ2-3, with 10 bases matching TRBD2. With V trimmed by 3 bases and J by 6 bases, 9 bases remained unmatched. CDR1 and CDR2 from the germline V gene are KGHSH and LQKENI. The CDR3 contains 16 residues. The CDR3 DNA sequence: TGTGCCAGCTCACCGAGAAGCGGGAGGGCCGTGGATACGCAGTATTTT. It codes for CASSPRSGRAVDTQYF.

The V call is TRBV13, the J call TRBJ2-3, with TRBD1 matching over 9 bases. Germline V CDR1 and CDR2: PRHDT, FYEKMQ (reference sequence). This CDR3 region has 14 residues. V shed 5 bases, J shed 11 bases, and the junction held 11 bases outside the gene matches. The CDR3 loop reads CASSRDRVAVGQYF. Written as DNA, the CDR3 is TGTGCCAGCAGCCGGGACAGGGTTGCCGTTGGGCAGTATTTT.

The chain couples TRBV4-3 to TRBJ2-1, with TRBD2 matching over 8 bases. The germline CDR1 and CDR2 sequences are LGHNA and YSLEER. The CDR3 extends over 15 amino acids. The trim removed 4 bases at V and 4 bases at J, leaving 6 bases unmatched. CDR3 in DNA: TGCGCCAGCAGCCTAACTAGCGGCGGTTACAATGAGCAGTTCTTC. Protein: CASSLTSGGYNEQFF.

The table lists this clone with a count of one. The chain is built from TRBV11-2 and TRBJ2-3, with TRBD1 as a possible D gene (5 bases). There are 13 residues in the CDR3. Trimming took 6 bases from V and 6 from J, leaving 13 bases between them. The germline gives CDR1 SGHAT, CDR2 FQNNGV. The CDR3 sequence: CASRPGLLDTQYF. DNA for the CDR3: TGTGCCAGCAGACCAGGGTTGTTGGATACGCAGTATTTT.

J is TRBJ1-6 and V is TRBV2, with 8 nucleotides matching TRBD1. This CDR3 has 15 residues. In germline, CDR1 is SNHLY, CDR2 FYNNEI. Germline trimming cut 5 bases from V and 9 bases from J; bases unmatched to any gene: 9. CDR3 in amino acids: CASSITGTGLSPLHF. CDR3 nucleotides: TGTGCCAGCAGTATAACCGGGACAGGCCTTTCACCCCTCCACTTT.

The DNA for the CDR3 is TGTGCCAGCAGCTTCCTAGCGGGAGGGATCACAGATACGCAGTATTTT. Encoded protein: CASSFLAGGITDTQYF. The chain combines TRBV7-2 with TRBJ2-3, with 12 positions matching TRBD2. J was trimmed by 2 bases and V by 3 bases; bases with no gene match: 3. CDR1 and CDR2 (germline): SGHTA, FQGNSA. The CDR3 covers 16 residues.

This chain connects TRBV10-1 to TRBJ2-1; 9 bases map to TRBD1. This CDR3 comprises 13 residues. The germline gives CDR1 WNHNN, CDR2 SYGVQD (reference sequence). The V gene end was trimmed by 5 bases and the J gene end by 5 bases; junction bases not matched to a gene: 1. CDR3 protein: CASSWDRDNEQFF. The CDR3 DNA reads TGCGCCAGCAGTTGGGACAGGGACAATGAGCAGTTCTTC.

The rearrangement uses TRBV6-1 and TRBJ1-5; 7 nucleotides align to TRBD1. With 4 bases clipped from V and 7 bases from J, the junction kept 10 bases outside the gene matches. The CDR3 runs to 15 residues. Germline V gives CDR1 MNHNS, CDR2 SASEGT. Here the CDR3 reads CASSAGDSITQPQHF. In DNA, the CDR3 is TGTGCCAGCAGTGCGGGGGACAGCATAACCCAGCCCCAGCATTTT.

V is TRBV4-1 and J is TRBJ1-2; D perhaps matches TRBD1 (6 bases). The germline V gene has CDR1 MGHRA and CDR2 YSYEKL. Trimming removed 0 bases from V and 2 bases from J, with 10 bases in between. This CDR3 region has 15 residues. CDR3 sequence reads: CASSQDSQGNYGYTF. CDR3 nucleotide sequence: TGCGCCAGCAGCCAAGATTCCCAGGGGAACTATGGCTACACCTTC.

The rearrangement uses TRBV9 and TRBJ2-2; TRBD2 is a possible D gene (5 bases). V was pared by 0 bases and J by 7 bases, with 13 bases between. The germline CDR1 and CDR2 sequences are SGDLS and YYNGEE. CDR3 length: 15 amino acids. The CDR3 DNA sequence: TGTGCCAGCAGCGTAGAACCGGGGAAGGGCGGGGAGCTGTTTTTT. Translation: CASSVEPGKGGELFF.

V usage is TRBV27 and J usage is TRBJ2-1, with 8 positions matching TRBD2. Per the germline V gene, CDR1 is MNHEY and CDR2 is SMNVEV (reference sequence). With 7 bases clipped from V and 9 bases from J, the junction kept 11 bases outside the gene matches. This CDR3 comprises 14 residues. DNA of the CDR3: TGTGCCAGCAAAAGGACTAGCCTTCTGGGTGAGCAGTTCTTC. Its translation: CASKRTSLLGEQFF.

The chain links TRBV19 to TRBJ2-1; 13 nucleotides match TRBD2. CDR3 length: 16 amino acids. Germline assignment: CDR1 LNHDA and CDR2 SQIVND (reference sequence). The J segment lost 0 bases and the V segment lost 7 bases, leaving 3 bases of the junction unmatched. CDR3 region: CASTGLAGSSYNEQFF. As DNA, the CDR3 is TGTGCCAGTACGGGACTAGCGGGATCCTCCTACAATGAGCAGTTCTTC.

The chain has TRBV5-6 and TRBJ1-1; unclear D gene. V lost 4 bases and J 5 bases, leaving 15 bases between the germline ends. The CDR3 extends over 14 amino acids. Germline V gives CDR1 SGHDT, CDR2 YYEEEE. CDR3 residues: CASSVADTWTEAFF. CDR3 nucleotide sequence: TGTGCCAGCAGCGTAGCCGATACGTGGACTGAAGCTTTCTTT.

V is TRBV28 and J is TRBJ1-2; TRBD1 is a possible D gene (6 bases). CDR3 size: 15 residues. Germline values: CDR1 MDHEN, CDR2 SYDVKM. Trimming stripped 4 bases from V and 4 bases from J, with 16 bases between. This CDR3 reads CASSSLLGGVYGYTF. The DNA of the CDR3 is TGTGCCAGCAGTTCTCTACTAGGGGGTGTCTATGGCTACACCTTC.